Sequencing of this T cell receptor beta chain was carried out in a study of blood T cells in healthy people across ages. The wider study: Per two T cells, about one barcoded beta molecule was captured through template switching. Findings and limits, study-wide: As naive T cell percentage varied, TCR beta diversity correlated strongly with it.

The junction had 6 bases not matched to a gene; V was cut back by 0 bases and J by 0 bases. Germline assignment: CDR1 SGDLS and CDR2 YYNGEE. CDR3 length: 19 amino acids. Alongside a J-beta primer mix, a sample-barcoded 5' primer served in a second PCR lasting about 7 to 12 cycles. One entry per CDR3 protein results from TCRdb running MiXCR on the 5' RACE reads. The data hold 870,000 or so distinct CDR3 sequences, with 29% observed a single time. Concerning this clonotype: Its antigen remains unidentified.

Material: blood. This chain joins TRBV9 and TRBJ2-1; 13 nucleotides align to TRBD2. The sequence was obtained from a woman of 80 years or more in good health. CDR3: CASSVGLAGGSGSYNEQFF. CDR3 nucleotides: TGTGCCAGCAGCGTAGGACTAGCGGGGGGCTCCGGCTCCTACAATGAGCAGTTCTTC.